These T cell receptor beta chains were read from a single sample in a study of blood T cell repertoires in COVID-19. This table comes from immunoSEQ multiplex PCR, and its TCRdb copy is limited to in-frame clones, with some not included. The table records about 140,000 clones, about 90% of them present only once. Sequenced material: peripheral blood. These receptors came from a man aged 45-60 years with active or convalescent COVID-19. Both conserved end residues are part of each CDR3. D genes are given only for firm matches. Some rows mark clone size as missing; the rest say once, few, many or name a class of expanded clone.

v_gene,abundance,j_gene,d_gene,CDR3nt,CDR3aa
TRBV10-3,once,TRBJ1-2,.,TGTGCCATCAGTGTGGAGGGTTGGAACTATGGCTACACCTTC,CAISVEGWNYGYTF
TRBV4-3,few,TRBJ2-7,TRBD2,TGCGCCAGCAGCCAAGAAATTAGTGGGACTAGCGGGATTGATGAGCAGTACTTC,CASSQEISGTSGIDEQYF
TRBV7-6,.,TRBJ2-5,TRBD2,TGTGCCAGCAGCCCCCCGACTAGCACTAAAGAGACCCAGTACTTC,CASSPPTSTKETQYF
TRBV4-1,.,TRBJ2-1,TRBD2,TGCGCCAGCAGCCTCCTGAGACTAGCAGGTGAGCAGTTCTTC,CASSLLRLAGEQFF
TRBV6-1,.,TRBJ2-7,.,TGTGCCAGCAGTGAGGACTCAGACCTGTTGTACGAGCAGTACTTC,CASSEDSDLLYEQYF
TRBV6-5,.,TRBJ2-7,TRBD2,TGTGCCAGCAGTTCCCCGGCAGGGAGGGTCAACGAGCAGTACTTC,CASSSPAGRVNEQYF
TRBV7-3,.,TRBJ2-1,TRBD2,TGTGCCAGCAGCCTACTAGCGGGAGTTTACAATGAGCAGTTCTTC,CASSLLAGVYNEQFF
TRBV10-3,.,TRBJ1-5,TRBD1,TGTGCCATCAGTGAGAGGCAGGGGGATAGCAATCAGCCCCAGCATTTT,CAISERQGDSNQPQHF
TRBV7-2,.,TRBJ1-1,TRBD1,TGTGCCAGCAGCCTTTTTACAGGGGGCTCGACTGAAGCTTTCTTT,CASSLFTGGSTEAFF
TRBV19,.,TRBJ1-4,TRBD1,TGTGCCAGTAGTTCTAAGTGGACAGGCTCCCTTCAGGAAAAACTGTTTTTT,CASSSKWTGSLQEKLFF
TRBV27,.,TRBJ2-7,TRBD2,TGTGCCAGCAGTTTATTTTGGACTAGCGGTTCTTCCTACGAGCAGTACTTC,CASSLFWTSGSSYEQYF
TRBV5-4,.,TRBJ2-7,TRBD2,TGTGCCAGCAGCGCAACTAGCGGAGCCCGGTCCTACGAGCAGTACTTC,CASSATSGARSYEQYF
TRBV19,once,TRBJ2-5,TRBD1,TGTGCCAGTAGTCTATGGGGGACAGCAGAACAAGAGACCCAGTACTTC,CASSLWGTAEQETQYF
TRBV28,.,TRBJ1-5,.,TGTGCCAGCAGTTTAAAGGGCAGGGACAATCAGCCCCAGCATTTT,CASSLKGRDNQPQHF
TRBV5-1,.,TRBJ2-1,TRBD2,TGCGCCAGCAGCGGGGGACTAGATAATAGCAATGAGCAGTTCTTC,CASSGGLDNSNEQFF
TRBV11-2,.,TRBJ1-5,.,TGTGCCAGCAGCCCAAATGGGGGGGCCAATCAGCCCCAGCATTTT,CASSPNGGANQPQHF
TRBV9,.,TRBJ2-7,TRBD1,TGTGCCAGCAGCGTAAACTCCCAGGGGGCTGGCGAGCAGTACTTC,CASSVNSQGAGEQYF
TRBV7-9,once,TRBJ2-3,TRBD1,TGTGCCAGCAAGGACAGGCAAAGCACAGATACGCAGTATTTT,CASKDRQSTDTQYF
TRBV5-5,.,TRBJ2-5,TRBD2,TGTGCCAGCAGCTTGGAGATTAGCGGGGTAACCCAGTACTTC,CASSLEISGVTQYF
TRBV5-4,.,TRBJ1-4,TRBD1,TGTGCCAGCAGCTTACCCCTCGGGACAGGGGGCGCAACTAATGAAAAACTGTTTTTT,CASSLPLGTGGATNEKLFF
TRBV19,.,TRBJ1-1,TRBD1,TGTGCCAGTAGTACACCGGGACAGGGGCTTGAAGCTTTCTTT,CASSTPGQGLEAFF
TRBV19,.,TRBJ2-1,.,TGTGCCAGTAGCCCTCCGGGAGTCGCCTACAATGAGCAGTTCTTC,CASSPPGVAYNEQFF
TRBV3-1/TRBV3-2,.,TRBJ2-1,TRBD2,TGTGCCAGCAGCCCCACCGGGACTAGCGGGACGAATGAGCAGTTCTTC,CASSPTGTSGTNEQFF
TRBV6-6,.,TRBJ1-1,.,TGTGCCAGCAGTTACGGGGGGACCAAGAACACTGAAGCTTTCTTT,CASSYGGTKNTEAFF
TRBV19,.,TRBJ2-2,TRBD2,TGTGCCAGTAAGAGGGAGGCGGGAGGTCAGGCCGGGGAGCTGTTTTTT,CASKREAGGQAGELFF
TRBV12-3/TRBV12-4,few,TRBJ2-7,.,TGTGCCAGCAGTTTTACACCCTCCTACGAGCAGTACTTC,CASSFTPSYEQYF
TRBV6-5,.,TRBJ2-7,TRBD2,TGTGCCAGCAGTTACCGACTAGCGGGAGATATGAAGCAGTACTTC,CASSYRLAGDMKQYF
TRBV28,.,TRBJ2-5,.,TGTGCCAGCTCCGCGGGACTAGAGACCCAGTACTTC,CASSAGLETQYF
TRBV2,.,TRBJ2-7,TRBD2,TGTGCCAGCACCCCCGGAGGGACTAGTATGGGGGGCTACGAGCAGTACTTC,CASTPGGTSMGGYEQYF
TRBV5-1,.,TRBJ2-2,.,TGCGCCAGCAGCTTTAGTGAGGGAGGGGAGCTGTTTTTT,CASSFSEGGELFF
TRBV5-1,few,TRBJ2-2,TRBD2,TGCGCCAGCAGCTTAAGAGGAGGACTAGCGGGAGGGCGAAGAACCGGGGAGCTGTTTTTT,CASSLRGGLAGGRRTGELFF
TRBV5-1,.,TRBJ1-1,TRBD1,TGCGCCAGCAGCCCGCCCTTGACAGGGCGGGTGTCGAACACTGAAGCTTTCTTT,CASSPPLTGRVSNTEAFF
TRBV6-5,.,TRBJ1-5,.,TGTGCCAGCAGTTCCTATAGCAATCAGCCCCAGCATTTT,CASSSYSNQPQHF
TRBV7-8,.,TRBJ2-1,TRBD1,TGTGCCAGCAGCTATCGGGACAGGGTGAATGAGCAGTTCTTC,CASSYRDRVNEQFF
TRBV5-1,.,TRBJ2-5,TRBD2,TGCGCCAGCAGCGTGACTAGCGGGACTGTTCAAGAGACCCAGTACTTC,CASSVTSGTVQETQYF
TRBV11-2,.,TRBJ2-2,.,TGTGCCAGCAGCTTCGCCGGGAACAGGGACACCGGGGAGCTGTTTTTT,CASSFAGNRDTGELFF
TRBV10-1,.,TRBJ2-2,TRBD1,TGCGCCCGCCGGGACAGGGGTAACGGGGAGCTGTTTTTT,CARRDRGNGELFF
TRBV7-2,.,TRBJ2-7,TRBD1,TGTGCCAGCAGCTCAGGACAGGGGCCCTACGAGCAGTACTTC,CASSSGQGPYEQYF
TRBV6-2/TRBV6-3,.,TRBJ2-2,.,TGTGCCAGCAGTTACGCGGGGAAGAACACCGGGGAGCTGTTTTTT,CASSYAGKNTGELFF
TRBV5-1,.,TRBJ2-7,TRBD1,TGCGCCAGCAGCCGTGGGGACAGAAGCTCCTACGAGCAGTACTTC,CASSRGDRSSYEQYF
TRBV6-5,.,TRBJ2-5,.,TGTGCCAGCAGTTACGGAGATTTTGGTGAGACCCAGTACTTC,CASSYGDFGETQYF
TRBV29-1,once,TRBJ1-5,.,TGCAGCGTTGATGGAGGGGCTGGTCAGCCCCAGCATTTT,CSVDGGAGQPQHF
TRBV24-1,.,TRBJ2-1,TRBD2,TGTGCCACCAGTGAAGAGACTAGCGGGAGGAGGATCTTC,CATSEETSGRRIF
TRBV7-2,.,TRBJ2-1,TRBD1,TGTGCCGCCAAGGGACAGGACTCCTACAATGAGCAGTTCTTC,CAAKGQDSYNEQFF
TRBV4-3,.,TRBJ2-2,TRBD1,TGCGCCAGCAGCCATGGGAGGACAGGGGGGGCCGGGGAGCTGTTTTTT,CASSHGRTGGAGELFF
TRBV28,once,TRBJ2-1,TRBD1,TGTGCCAGCAGTCCCCCACAGGGGCCCTACGAGCAGTTCTTC,CASSPPQGPYEQFF